This TCR beta chain was documented in a study of identical twins. cDNA carried unique molecular identifiers, and a universal primer site was added by template switching. Using its own MiXCR run on the 5' RACE reads, TCRdb lists one record per CDR3 protein. Counted here are about 530,000 distinct CDR3 sequences, about a fifth occurring once; the ten biggest clones make up about 0.48%. Study-level findings and limits: Recombination models fit unrelated individuals' TCR alpha sharing but underestimated twins'.

Trimming removed 4 bases from V and 6 bases from J, with 17 bases in between. This CDR3 comprises 16 residues. Germline-derived CDR1 and CDR2 are SGHRS and YFSETQ. Remarks on this clonotype: Antigen unknown.

The same data also contributed to another study, on yellow fever vaccine responses in identical twins.

The sequence derives from a woman aged 18-29 years in good health. Sequencing input: CD4+ T cells sorted from blood. The chain couples TRBV5-1 to TRBJ1-6; D possibly corresponds to TRBD1 (5 bases). CDR3 loop: CASSPGPAGINSPLHF. In DNA, the CDR3 is TGCGCCAGCAGCCCAGGGCCAGCAGGCATTAATTCACCCCTCCACTTT.